This is a list of T cell receptor beta chains from one sample in a study of post-analysis software for immune sequencing data. Via MiXCR, TCRdb re-called the PCR reads, giving one row per CDR3 protein. The sample includes 250,000 to 300,000 distinct CDR3 sequences, roughly a third of them seen just once. Sequenced: blood. The receptors were sampled from a girl aged 10-17 years with multiple sclerosis. CDR3s include the opening cysteine and the closing phenylalanine or tryptophan. A D gene is named only where the DNA matches it firmly. Clone sizes are given selectively: once, few, many, or a class where the clone is expanded.

J gene | clone size | D gene | V gene | CDR3 protein | CDR3 DNA
TRBJ2-5 | many | NA | TRBV10-3 | CAIRGVGGETQYF | TGTGCCATCAGGGGAGTCGGGGGAGAGACCCAGTACTTC
TRBJ1-5 | NA | TRBD1 | TRBV7-8 | CASSLLARQGAKYGNQPHHF | TGTGCCAGCAGCTTATTAGCGCGGCAGGGGGCGAAGTATGGCAATCAGCCCCACCATTTT
TRBJ2-4 | many | TRBD1 | TRBV20-1 | CSAARGPSLAKNIQYF | TGCAGTGCTGCGAGGGGGCCTAGTCTAGCCAAAAACATTCAGTACTTC
TRBJ2-7 | NA | TRBD2 | TRBV18 | CASSELAGASYEQYF | TGTGCCAGCTCGGAATTAGCGGGGGCCAGCTACGAGCAGTACTTC
TRBJ2-7 | few | TRBD1 | TRBV30 | CAWSSGTGSVEQYF | TGTGCCTGGAGTTCCGGGACAGGTAGCGTCGAGCAGTACTTC
TRBJ1-2 | once | NA | TRBV7-9 | CASSLEMTAGAGYGYTF | TGTGCCAGCAGCTTAGAAATGACGGCAGGGGCCGGCTATGGCTACACCTTC
TRBJ2-3 | many | TRBD2 | TRBV20-1 | CSALLAGSTDTQYF | TGCAGTGCTCTACTAGCGGGGAGCACAGATACGCAGTATTTT
TRBJ1-1 | many | NA | TRBV7-9 | CASSVQLSNTEAFF | TGTGCCAGCAGCGTACAGCTCTCGAACACTGAAGCTTTCTTT
TRBJ2-7 | many | NA | TRBV6-5 | CASSYVNGGLDAQYF | TGTGCCAGCAGTTACGTGAATGGGGGGCTGGACGCGCAGTACTTC
TRBJ1-2 | many | TRBD1 | TRBV20-1 | CSARAGTAKHYTF | TGCAGTGCTAGAGCCGGGACAGCCAAACACTACACCTTC
TRBJ1-3 | NA | NA | TRBV29-1 | CSVGEVRGLEGNTIYF | TGCAGCGTTGGAGAGGTGCGGGGGCTAGAGGGAAACACCATATATTTT
TRBJ2-3 | many | NA | TRBV4-1 | CASSRGLADTQYF | TGCGCCAGCAGCCGGGGATTGGCGGATACGCAGTATTTT
TRBJ2-5 | many | NA | TRBV7-2 | CASSLTSLETQYF | TGTGCCAGCAGCTTAACCAGTTTGGAGACCCAGTACTTC
TRBJ2-1 | many | TRBD2 | TRBV6-2/TRBV6-3 | CASRHPGTSVHNEQFF | TGTGCCAGCAGACACCCCGGGACTAGCGTTCACAATGAGCAGTTCTTC
TRBJ2-1 | many | NA | TRBV7-3 | CASSSSNNEQFF | TGTGCCAGCAGCTCAAGTAACAATGAGCAGTTCTTC
TRBJ1-4 | NA | TRBD1 | TRBV3-1 | CASSQDADRTNEKLFF | TGTGCCAGCAGCCAAGACGCGGACAGGACTAATGAAAAACTGTTTTTT
TRBJ1-1 | once | NA | TRBV13 | CASRSRDGADTEAFF | TGTGCCAGCAGATCGAGGGACGGGGCGGACACTGAAGCTTTCTTT
TRBJ2-3 | few | NA | TRBV18 | CASSAGDTQYF | TGTGCCAGCTCAGCCGGGGATACGCAGTATTTT
TRBJ2-5 | many | TRBD2 | TRBV5-4 | CASSLGGRALLETQYF | TGTGCCAGCAGCTTGGGCGGGAGGGCCTTATTAGAGACCCAGTACTTC
TRBJ1-5 | many | NA | TRBV5-1 | CASSLVGDQPQHF | TGCGCCAGCAGCTTGGTGGGGGATCAGCCCCAGCATTTT
TRBJ1-2 | many | NA | TRBV29-1 | CSAGGISYGYTF | TGCAGCGCGGGGGGGATCTCCTATGGCTACACCTTC
TRBJ1-5 | many | NA | TRBV6-1 | CASSSHEGQPQHF | TGTGCCAGCAGCTCACATGAGGGTCAGCCCCAGCATTTT
TRBJ1-5 | few | TRBD1 | TRBV29-1 | CSVTGGLGQPQHF | TGCAGCGTTACAGGGGGCTTAGGGCAGCCCCAGCATTTT
TRBJ2-7 | NA | NA | TRBV5-4 | CASSSAAGSSYNEQYF | TGTGCCAGTAGCTCTGCGGCGGGGAGCTCCTACAATGAGCAGTACTTC
TRBJ2-4 | NA | NA | TRBV28 | CASSLHLGNIQYF | TGTGCCAGCAGTTTGCACCTGGGGAACATTCAGTACTTC
TRBJ2-5 | many | TRBD2 | TRBV3-1 | CASKGGSGGDQETQYF | TGTGCCAGCAAGGGTGGGAGCGGGGGCGACCAAGAGACCCAGTACTTC
TRBJ2-3 | many | TRBD1 | TRBV6-1 | CASSGAGGVADTQYF | TGTGCCAGCAGTGGAGCAGGGGGCGTAGCAGATACGCAGTATTTT
TRBJ1-3 | NA | NA | TRBV24-1 | CATSDGYSPGNTIYF | TGTGCCACCAGTGATGGATATTCCCCTGGAAACACCATATATTTT
TRBJ2-1 | many | TRBD1 | TRBV29-1 | CSVETPDRGQYNEQFF | TGCAGCGTTGAGACCCCGGACAGGGGGCAGTACAATGAGCAGTTCTTC
TRBJ2-1 | many | TRBD2 | TRBV6-5 | CASRPLLAGGRNEQFF | TGTGCCAGCAGACCCCTCCTAGCGGGAGGGAGAAATGAGCAGTTCTTC
TRBJ1-2 | many | TRBD1 | TRBV10-3 | CAISEDAGGEGGYTF | TGTGCCATCAGTGAGGACGCAGGGGGCGAGGGCGGCTACACCTTC
TRBJ1-4 | NA | NA | TRBV28 | CASNAPARGEKLFF | TGTGCCAGCAATGCCCCCGCCCGCGGTGAAAAACTGTTTTTT
TRBJ2-5 | many | NA | TRBV20-1 | CSAREPLGIETQYF | TGCAGTGCTAGAGAACCCCTCGGCATAGAGACCCAGTACTTC
TRBJ2-1 | NA | TRBD1 | TRBV4-1 | CASSQAGTVQETQFF | TGCGCCAGCAGCCAAGCTGGGACAGTACAAGAGACCCAGTTCTTC
TRBJ2-4 | many | NA | TRBV7-8 | CASSPGQGTLAKNIQYF | TGTGCCAGCAGCCCAGGCCAGGGGACCTTAGCCAAAAACATTCAGTACTTC
TRBJ1-4 | many | NA | TRBV5-1 | CASSRMQSGNEKLFF | TGCGCCAGCAGCCGGATGCAGTCGGGGAATGAAAAACTGTTTTTT
TRBJ2-1 | NA | NA | TRBV12-3/TRBV12-4 | CASSLGTANNEQFF | TGTGCCAGCAGTTTGGGGACCGCGAACAATGAGCAGTTCTTC
TRBJ1-2 | NA | NA | TRBV5-1 | CASTAFRDLGGYTF | TGCGCCAGCACCGCGTTCAGGGATCTAGGAGGCTACACCTTC
TRBJ1-2 | NA | NA | TRBV12-5 | CASGSSSYGYTF | TGTGCTAGTGGTTCGTCCTCCTATGGCTACACCTTC
TRBJ1-2 | NA | NA | TRBV24-1 | CATSDSTGNGYTF | TGTGCCACCAGTGACTCCACCGGTAACGGCTACACCTTC
TRBJ2-7 | few | TRBD2 | TRBV7-3 | CASSSPGLAGDEQYF | TGTGCCAGCAGCTCTCCGGGACTAGCGGGAGATGAGCAGTACTTC
TRBJ2-7 | few | NA | TRBV2 | CASSPTSYNEQYF | TGTGCCAGCAGTCCCACAAGCTACAATGAGCAGTACTTC